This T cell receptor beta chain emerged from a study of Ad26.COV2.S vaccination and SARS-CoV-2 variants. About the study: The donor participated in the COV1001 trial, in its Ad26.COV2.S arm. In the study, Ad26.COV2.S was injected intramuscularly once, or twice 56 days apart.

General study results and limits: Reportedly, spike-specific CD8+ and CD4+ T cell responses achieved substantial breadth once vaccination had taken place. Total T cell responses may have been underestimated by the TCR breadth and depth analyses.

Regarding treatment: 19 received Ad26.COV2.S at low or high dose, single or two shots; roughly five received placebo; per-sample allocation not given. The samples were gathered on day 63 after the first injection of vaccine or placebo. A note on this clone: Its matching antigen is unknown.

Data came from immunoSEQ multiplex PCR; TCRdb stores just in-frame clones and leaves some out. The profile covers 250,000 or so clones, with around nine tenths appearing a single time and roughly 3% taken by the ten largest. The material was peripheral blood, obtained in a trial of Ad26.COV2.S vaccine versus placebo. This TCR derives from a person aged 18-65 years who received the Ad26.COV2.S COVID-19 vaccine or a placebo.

This chain's CDR3 is CASSLDPSVGELFF. In nucleotides, the CDR3 is TGTGCCAGCAGCTTAGATCCTAGTGTCGGGGAGCTGTTTTTT. The chain joins TRBV7-6 to TRBJ2-2; D is unclear. The CDR3 contains 14 residues. V was shortened by 1 base and J by 7 bases, with 10 bases between the two germline ends. The germline V gene encodes CDR1 SGHVS and CDR2 FNYEAQ.